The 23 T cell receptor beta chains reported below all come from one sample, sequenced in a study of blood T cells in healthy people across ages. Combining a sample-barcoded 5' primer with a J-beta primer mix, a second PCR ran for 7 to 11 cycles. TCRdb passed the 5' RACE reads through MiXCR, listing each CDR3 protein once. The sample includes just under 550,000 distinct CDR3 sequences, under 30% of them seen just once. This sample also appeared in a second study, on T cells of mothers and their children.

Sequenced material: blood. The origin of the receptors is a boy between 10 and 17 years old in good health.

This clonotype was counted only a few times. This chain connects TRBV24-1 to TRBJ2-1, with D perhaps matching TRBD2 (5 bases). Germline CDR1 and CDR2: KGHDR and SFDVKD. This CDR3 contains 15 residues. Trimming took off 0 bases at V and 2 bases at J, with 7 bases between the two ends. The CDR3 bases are TGTGCCACCAGTGATTTGGGGAGCCCCTACAATGAGCAGTTCTTC. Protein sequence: CATSDLGSPYNEQFF.

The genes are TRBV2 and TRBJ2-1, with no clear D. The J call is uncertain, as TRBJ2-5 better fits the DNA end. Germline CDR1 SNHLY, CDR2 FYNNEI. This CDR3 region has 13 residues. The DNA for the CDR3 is TGTGCCAGCAGTGACCCGACAAGGGAGACCCAGTACTTC. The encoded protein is CASSDPTRETQYF.

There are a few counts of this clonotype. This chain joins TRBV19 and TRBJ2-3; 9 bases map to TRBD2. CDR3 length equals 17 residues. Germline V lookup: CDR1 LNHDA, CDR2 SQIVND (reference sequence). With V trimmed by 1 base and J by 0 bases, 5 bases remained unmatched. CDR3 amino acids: CASSIGGTSRSTDTQYF. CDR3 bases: TGTGCCAGTAGTATAGGTGGGACTAGCAGGAGCACAGATACGCAGTATTTT.

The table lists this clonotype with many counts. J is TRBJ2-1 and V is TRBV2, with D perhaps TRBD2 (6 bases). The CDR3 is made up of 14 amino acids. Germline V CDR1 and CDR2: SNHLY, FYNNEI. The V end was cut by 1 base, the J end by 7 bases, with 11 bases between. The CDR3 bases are TGTGCCAGCAGTGAAGTGGCTAGCGTTAATGAGCAGTTCTTC. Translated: CASSEVASVNEQFF. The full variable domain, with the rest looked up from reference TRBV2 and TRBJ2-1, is EPEVTQTPSHQVTQMGQEVILRCVPISNHLYFYWYRQILGQKVEFLVSFYNNEISEKSEIFDDQFSVERPDGSNFTLKIRSTKLEDSAMYFCASSEVASVNEQFFGPGTRLTVL.

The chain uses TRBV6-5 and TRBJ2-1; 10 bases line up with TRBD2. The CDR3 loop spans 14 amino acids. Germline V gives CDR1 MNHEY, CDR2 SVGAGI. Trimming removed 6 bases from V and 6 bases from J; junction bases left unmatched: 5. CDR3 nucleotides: TGTGCCAGCAGAATAGCGGGGGGCCCCAATGAGCAGTTCTTC. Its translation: CASRIAGGPNEQFF.

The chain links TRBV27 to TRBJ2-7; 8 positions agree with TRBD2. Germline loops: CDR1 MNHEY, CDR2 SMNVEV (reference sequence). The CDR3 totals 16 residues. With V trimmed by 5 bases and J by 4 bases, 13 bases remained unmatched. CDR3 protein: CASSPRSSGRKYEQYF. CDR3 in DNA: TGTGCCAGCAGTCCCCGATCCAGCGGGAGAAAGTACGAGCAGTACTTC.

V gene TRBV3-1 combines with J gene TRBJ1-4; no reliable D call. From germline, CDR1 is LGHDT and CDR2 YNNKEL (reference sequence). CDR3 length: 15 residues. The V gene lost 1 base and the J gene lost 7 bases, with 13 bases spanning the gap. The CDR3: CASSQGRMASEKLFF. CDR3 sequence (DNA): TGTGCCAGCAGCCAAGGTAGGATGGCGAGTGAAAAACTGTTTTTT.

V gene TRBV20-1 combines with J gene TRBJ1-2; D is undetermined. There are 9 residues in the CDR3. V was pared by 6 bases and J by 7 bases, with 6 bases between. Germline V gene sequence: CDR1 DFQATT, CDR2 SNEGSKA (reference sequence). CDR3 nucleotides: TGCAGTGCGGAGGGTGGCTACACCTTC. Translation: CSAEGGYTF.

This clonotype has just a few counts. The CDR3 DNA is TGTGCCAGCAGGACACAGGGTCCGAATGAAAAACTGTTTTTT. This gives the protein CASRTQGPNEKLFF. This chain links TRBV12-3 or TRBV12-4 with TRBJ1-4, with D perhaps matching TRBD1 (6 bases). This CDR3 region has 14 residues. Trimming took 6 bases from V and 5 from J, leaving 13 bases between them.

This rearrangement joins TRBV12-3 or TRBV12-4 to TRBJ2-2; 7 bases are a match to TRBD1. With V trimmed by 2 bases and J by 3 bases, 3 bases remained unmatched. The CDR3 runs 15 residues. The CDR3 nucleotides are TGTGCCAGCAGTTTAAGGGGGCTGGACACCGGGGAGCTGTTTTTT. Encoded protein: CASSLRGLDTGELFF.

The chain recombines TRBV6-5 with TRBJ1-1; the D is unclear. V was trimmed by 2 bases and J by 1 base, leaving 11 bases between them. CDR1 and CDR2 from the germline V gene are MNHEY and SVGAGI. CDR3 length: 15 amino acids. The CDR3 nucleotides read TGTGCCAGCAGTTACGGTAGGGCAGGGAACACTGAAGCTTTCTTT. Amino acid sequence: CASSYGRAGNTEAFF.

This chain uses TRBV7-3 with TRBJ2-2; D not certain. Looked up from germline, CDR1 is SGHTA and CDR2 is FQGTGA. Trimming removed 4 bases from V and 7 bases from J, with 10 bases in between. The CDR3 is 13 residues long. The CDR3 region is CASSSFGFGELFF. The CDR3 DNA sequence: TGTGCCAGCAGCTCTTTCGGGTTCGGGGAGCTGTTTTTT.

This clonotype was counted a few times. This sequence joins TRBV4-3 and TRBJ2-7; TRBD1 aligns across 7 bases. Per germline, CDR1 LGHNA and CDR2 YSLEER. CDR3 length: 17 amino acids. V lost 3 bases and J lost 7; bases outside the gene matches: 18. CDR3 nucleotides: TGCGCCAGCAGCCAGACTCTATGGGGACAGAGCATTCGGGAGCAGTACTTC. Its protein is CASSQTLWGQSIREQYF.

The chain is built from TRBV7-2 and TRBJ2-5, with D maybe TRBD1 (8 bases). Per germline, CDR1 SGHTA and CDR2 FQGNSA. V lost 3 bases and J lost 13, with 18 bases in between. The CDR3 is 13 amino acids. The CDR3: CASSFQTGEGRYF. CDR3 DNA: TGTGCCAGCAGCTTTCAGACAGGGGAGGGGCGGTACTTC.

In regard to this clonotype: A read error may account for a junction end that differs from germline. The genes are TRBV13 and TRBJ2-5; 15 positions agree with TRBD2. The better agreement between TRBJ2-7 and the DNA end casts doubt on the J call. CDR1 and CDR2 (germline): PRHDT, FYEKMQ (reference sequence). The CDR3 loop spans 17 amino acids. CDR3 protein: CAGSLAGLAGGHDEQYF. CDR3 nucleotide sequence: TGTGCCGGCAGCTTAGCCGGACTAGCGGGAGGGCACGACGAGCAGTACTTC.

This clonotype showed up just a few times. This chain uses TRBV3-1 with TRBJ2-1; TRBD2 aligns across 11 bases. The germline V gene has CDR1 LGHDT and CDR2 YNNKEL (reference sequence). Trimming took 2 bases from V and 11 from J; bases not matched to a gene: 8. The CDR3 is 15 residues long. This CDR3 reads CASSQTGLAAGKQFF. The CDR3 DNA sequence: TGTGCCAGCAGCCAAACGGGACTAGCGGCGGGGAAGCAGTTCTTC.

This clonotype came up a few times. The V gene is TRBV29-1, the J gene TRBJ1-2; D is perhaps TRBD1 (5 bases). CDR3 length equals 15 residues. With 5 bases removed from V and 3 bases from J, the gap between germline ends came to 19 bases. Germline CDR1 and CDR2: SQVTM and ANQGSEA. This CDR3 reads CSVIGRRGGDYGYTF. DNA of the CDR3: TGCAGCGTTATAGGACGTCGGGGGGGTGACTATGGCTACACCTTC. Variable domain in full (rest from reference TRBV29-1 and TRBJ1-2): SAVISQKPSRDICQRGTSLTIQCQVDSQVTMMFWYRQQPGQSLTLIATANQGSEATYESGFVIDKFPISRPNLTFSTLTVSNMSPEDSSIYLCSVIGRRGGDYGYTFGSGTRLTVV.

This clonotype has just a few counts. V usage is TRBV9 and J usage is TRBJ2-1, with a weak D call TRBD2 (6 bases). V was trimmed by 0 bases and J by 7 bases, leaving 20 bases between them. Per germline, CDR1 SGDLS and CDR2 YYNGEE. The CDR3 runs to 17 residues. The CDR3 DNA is TGTGCCAGCAGCGTAGGGGCGGGATCACTGAGAGAGAATGAGCAGTTCTTC. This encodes CASSVGAGSLRENEQFF.

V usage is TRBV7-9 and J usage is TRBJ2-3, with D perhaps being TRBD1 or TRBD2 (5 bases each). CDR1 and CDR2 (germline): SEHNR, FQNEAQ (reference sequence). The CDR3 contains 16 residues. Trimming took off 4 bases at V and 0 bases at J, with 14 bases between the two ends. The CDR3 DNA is TGTGCCAGCAGCTCCTCTATCCGGGACAGCACAGATACGCAGTATTTT. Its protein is CASSSSIRDSTDTQYF.

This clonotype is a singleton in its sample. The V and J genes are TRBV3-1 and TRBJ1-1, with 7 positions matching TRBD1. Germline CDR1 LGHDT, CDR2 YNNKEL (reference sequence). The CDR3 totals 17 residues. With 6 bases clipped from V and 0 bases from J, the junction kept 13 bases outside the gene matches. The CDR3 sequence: CASSQVRDRPMNTEAFF. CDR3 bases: TGTGCCAGCAGTCAGGTCCGGGACAGACCCATGAACACTGAAGCTTTCTTT.

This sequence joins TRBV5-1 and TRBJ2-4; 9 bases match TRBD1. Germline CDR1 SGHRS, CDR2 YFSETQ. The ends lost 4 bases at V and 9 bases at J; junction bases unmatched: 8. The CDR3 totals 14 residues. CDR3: CASSQGQGLRIQYF. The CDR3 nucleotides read TGCGCCAGCAGCCAAGGACAGGGGTTACGCATTCAGTACTTC.

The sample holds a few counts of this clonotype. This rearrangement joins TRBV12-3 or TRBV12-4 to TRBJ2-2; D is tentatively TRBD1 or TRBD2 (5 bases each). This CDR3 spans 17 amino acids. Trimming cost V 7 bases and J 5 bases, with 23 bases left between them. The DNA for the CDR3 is TGTGCCAGCAATTCACCCGGGGCCCAGGGCGTAACCGGGGAGCTGTTTTTT. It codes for CASNSPGAQGVTGELFF.

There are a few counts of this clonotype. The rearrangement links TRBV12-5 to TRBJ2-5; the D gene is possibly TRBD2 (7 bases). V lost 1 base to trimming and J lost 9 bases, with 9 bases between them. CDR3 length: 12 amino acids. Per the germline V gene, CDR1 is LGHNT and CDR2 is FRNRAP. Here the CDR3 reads CASGLGGGPQYF. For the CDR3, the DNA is TGTGCTAGTGGTTTGGGCGGGGGCCCCCAGTACTTC. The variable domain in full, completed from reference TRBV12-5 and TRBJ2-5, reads DARVTQTPRHKVTEMGQEVTMRCQPILGHNTVFWYRQTMMQGLELLAYFRNRAPLDDSGMPKDRFSAEMPDATLATLKIQPSEPRDSAVYFCASGLGGGPQYFGPGTRLLVL.